These 32 T cell receptor beta chains were all obtained from the same sample, sequenced in a study of molecular identifiers for immune sequencing clone quantification. From the PCR reads, TCRdb called clonotypes with MiXCR, one entry per CDR3 protein. The repertoire holds over 600,000 distinct CDR3 sequences, with nearly 20% as singletons. The specimen was naive CD8+ T cells from blood, with Jurkat cell RNA spiked in. Subset noted: FACS-sorted CD8+CD4-CCR7+CD45RA+ naive T cells. These receptor sequences come from a human donor in good health. Some libraries in this study had Jurkat cell RNA spiked in.

This clonotype was counted many times. This chain joins TRBV4-1 and TRBJ2-7; D gene uncertain. Trimming removed 4 bases at V and 1 base at J, with 8 bases between. The CDR3 is 13 residues long. Looked up from germline, CDR1 is MGHRA and CDR2 is YSYEKL. The CDR3 sequence: CASSPQPSYEQYF. The CDR3 nucleotides are TGCGCCAGCAGCCCGCAGCCTTCCTACGAGCAGTACTTC.

On this clonotype itself: A read error is possible here, since a much larger clone lies one base away. The V gene is TRBV15, the J gene TRBJ1-1, with D hard to call. The CDR3 runs to 13 residues. The germline CDR1 and CDR2 sequences are LNHNV and YYDKDF (reference sequence). CDR3 DNA sequence: TGTGCCGCCAGCCCCACCGCGGTCACTGAAGCTTTCTTT. This gives the protein CAASPTAVTEAFF.

This clonotype showed up just a few times. A single base separates this from a much larger clone, so it may be a read error. The chain carries TRBV5-1 and TRBJ2-3; possible D gene TRBD2, 5 bases. Per the germline V gene, CDR1 is SGHRS and CDR2 is YFSETQ. The CDR3 runs to 16 residues. Between the trimmed V and J ends, which lost 4 bases and 3 bases, there was a span of 18 bases. CDR3 coding DNA: TGCGCCAGCAGCCCGGATACCCCACGGGGTACAGATACGCAGTATTTT. Protein product: CASSPDTPRGTDTQYF.

This clonotype was found many times. The V gene is TRBV14, the J gene TRBJ1-4; D call uncertain. Germline CDR1 reads SGHDN; CDR2 reads FVKESK. V lost 0 bases to trimming and J lost 13 bases, with 15 bases between them. The CDR3 consists of 14 residues. CDR3 coding DNA: TGTGCCAGCAGCCAAGAACTTTCTTCGGGGAGACTGTTTTTT. It encodes CASSQELSSGRLFF.

This clonotype has only a few counts. The J gene is TRBJ2-3, the V gene TRBV20-1; 13 bases align to TRBD2. Unmatched junction bases numbered 12, after V lost 1 base and J lost 2 bases. This CDR3 is 19 amino acids long. Germline-derived CDR1 and CDR2 are DFQATT and SNEGSKA (reference sequence). The CDR3 loop is CSARVMGLAGPTPTDTQYF. The CDR3 nucleotides read TGCAGTGCTAGAGTAATGGGACTAGCGGGGCCTACACCCACAGATACGCAGTATTTT.

Concerning this clonotype: A much larger clone differs by one base, so this may be a read error. The chain recombines TRBV24-1 with TRBJ2-1; 7 positions agree with TRBD2. From germline, CDR1 is KGHDR and CDR2 SFDVKD. This CDR3 region has 14 residues. CDR3 loop: CATHSGQGAHEQLF. The CDR3 coding sequence is TGTGCCACCCATAGCGGGCAGGGTGCCCATGAGCAGCTCTTC.

This clonotype was observed a few times. CDR3 region: CASRIAGLDTEAFF. For the CDR3, the DNA is TGTGCCAGTCGCATTGCAGGGTTAGACACTGAAGCTTTCTTT. The chain carries TRBV6-6 and TRBJ1-1; weak D call: TRBD1 (5 bases). Germline V gene data show CDR1 as MNHNY and CDR2 as SVGAGI (reference sequence). The CDR3 length is 14 residues. Trimming stripped 9 bases from V and 3 bases from J, with 17 bases between.

In this sample, this clonotype turned up once. A single base separates this from a much larger clone, so it may be a read error. The chain links TRBV5-1 to TRBJ2-7; TRBD2 might be the D (5 bases). The end of the DNA fits TRBJ2-1 better, so the J call may be wrong. The CDR3 has 13 amino acids. The germline V gene has CDR1 SGHRS and CDR2 YFSETQ. CDR3 DNA: TGCGCCAGCAGCTTGGAAGACTACTACGAGCAGTTCTTC. The encoded protein is CASSLEDYYEQFF.

This clonotype has a count of ten or more. The CDR3 loop is CASTGLAGSTDTQYF. In nucleotides, the CDR3 is TGTGCCAGTACGGGACTAGCGGGGAGCACAGATACGCAGTATTTT. V usage is TRBV7-9 and J usage is TRBJ2-3, with 13 bases that match TRBD2. The CDR3 spans 15 residues. Germline V lookup: CDR1 SEHNR, CDR2 FQNEAQ (reference sequence). The trim removed 9 bases at V and 0 bases at J, leaving 3 bases unmatched.

This clonotype turned up a few times. This rearrangement joins TRBV19 to TRBJ1-2; 9 bases line up with TRBD1. The CDR3 has 15 amino acids. Germline V gene sequence: CDR1 LNHDA, CDR2 SQIVND (reference sequence). The V gene end was trimmed by 5 bases and the J gene end by 4 bases; junction bases not matched to a gene: 8. For the CDR3, the DNA is TGTGCCAGTAGTCCCGGGACAGGGATCGTCTATGGCTACACCTTC. It translates to CASSPGTGIVYGYTF.

This clonotype was found a few times. The V gene is TRBV28, the J gene TRBJ1-4; a possible D gene is TRBD1 (6 bases). The V end was cut by 4 bases, the J end by 8 bases, with 14 bases between. The CDR3 runs to 14 residues. Germline CDR1 and CDR2: MDHEN and SYDVKM. The CDR3 loop is CASSSPGELEKLFF. The CDR3 nucleotides read TGTGCCAGCAGTTCCCCAGGGGAGTTGGAAAAACTGTTTTTT.

The genes are TRBV27 and TRBJ2-7, with a weak D call TRBD1 (5 bases). Deletions cut 6 bases from V and 5 bases from J, with 14 bases between. The length of the CDR3 is 13 residues. Germline CDR1 is MNHEY and CDR2 is SMNVEV (reference sequence). The DNA of the CDR3 is TGTGCCAGCAGCCAGGGCCTCGCGGACGAGCAGTACTTC. As protein: CASSQGLADEQYF.

About this clonotype: It may be a read error: a sequence one base away is much more abundant. V is TRBV3-1 and J is TRBJ1-4; 8 positions agree with TRBD1. This CDR3 comprises 16 residues. Germline-derived CDR1 and CDR2 are LGHDT and YNNKEL (reference sequence). The CDR3 here is CASSQGQGRGNEKLSF. Here the CDR3 DNA reads TGTGCCAGCAGCCAAGGACAGGGGAGGGGCAATGAAAAACTGTCTTTT. Based on the CDR3 plus reference TRBV3-1 and TRBJ1-4, the full variable domain is DTAVSQTPKYLVTQMGNDKSIKCEQNLGHDTMYWYKQDSKKFLKIMFSYNNKELIINETVPNRFSPKSPDKAHLNLHINSLELGDSAVYFCASSQGQGRGNEKLSFGSGTQLSVL.

There are many counts of this clonotype. J is TRBJ2-5 and V is TRBV4-2, with D uncertain. In germline, CDR1 is LGHNA, CDR2 YNFKEQ. The germline V and J ends were trimmed by 0 bases and 4 bases, with 15 bases remaining between them. There are 16 residues in the CDR3. CDR3 DNA: TGTGCCAGCAGCCAAGACTGGGTCGAGGTTGGAGAGACCCAGTACTTC. It encodes CASSQDWVEVGETQYF.

The rearrangement links TRBV20-1 to TRBJ2-1; 10 bases are a match to TRBD2. Trimming at V came to 1 base and at J to 8 bases, leaving 5 bases not matched to a gene. Germline values: CDR1 DFQATT, CDR2 SNEGSKA (reference sequence). CDR3 length equals 14 residues. CDR3 region: CSARAGTSADEQFF. In DNA, the CDR3 is TGCAGTGCTAGAGCCGGGACTAGCGCCGATGAGCAGTTCTTC.

The genes are TRBV20-1 and TRBJ2-7; 10 nucleotides match TRBD2. In germline, CDR1 is DFQATT, CDR2 SNEGSKA (reference sequence). V dropped 3 bases and J dropped 7; count of bases not matched to a gene: 18. CDR3 size: 17 residues. For the CDR3, the DNA is TGCAGTGCTAGGTATCGGGCTAGCGGGGGCCTACTCTGGGAGCAGTACTTC. The encoded protein is CSARYRASGGLLWEQYF.

This clonotype was observed many times. V usage is TRBV5-4 and J usage is TRBJ2-2; weak D call: TRBD1 (5 bases). The CDR3 sequence is 15 residues long. CDR1 is SGHNT and CDR2 is YYREEE in the germline V gene (reference sequence). V was clipped by 0 bases and J by 1 base, with 7 bases between them. The CDR3 loop is CASSLGTGNTGELFF. The CDR3 DNA reads TGTGCCAGCAGCTTGGGAACAGGGAACACCGGGGAGCTGTTTTTT.

Ten or more counts support this clonotype. DNA for the CDR3: TGTGCCAGCAGTTACGCTGGGGGGGACTACGAGCAGTACTTC. Encoded protein: CASSYAGGDYEQYF. This chain uses TRBV27 with TRBJ2-7; 7 bases are shared with TRBD2. Germline V CDR1 and CDR2: MNHEY, SMNVEV (reference sequence). The V and J ends lost 4 bases and 3 bases, in that order; junction bases with no gene match: 6. CDR3 size: 14 residues.

This clonotype was observed a few times. The V and J genes are TRBV3-2 and TRBJ2-3. TRBV3-2 corresponds to a pseudogene. This CDR3 region has 16 residues. CDR3 loop: CASSQDPSGSTDTQYF. CDR3 nucleotides: TGTGCCAGCAGCCAAGACCCTAGCGGTAGCACAGATACGCAGTATTTT.

The sample holds a few counts of this clonotype. One base away lies a much larger clone, so this may be a sequencing read error. The chain has TRBV5-4 and TRBJ1-2; no firm D call. Germline loops: CDR1 SGHNT, CDR2 YYREEE (reference sequence). This CDR3 contains 14 residues. CDR3 in DNA: TGTGCCAGCGGCTTGCCCGAGCATCCCTATGGCTACACCTTC. Its protein product is CASGLPEHPYGYTF.

Notes on this clonotype: Being one base from a much bigger clone, this may be a read error. This chain connects TRBV15 to TRBJ2-2, with D tentatively TRBD1 or TRBD2 (5 bases each). The CDR3 length is 14 residues. Germline V gene sequence: CDR1 LNHNV, CDR2 YYDKDF (reference sequence). The CDR3 sequence: CATSRLTGTGELSF. The CDR3 DNA reads as TGTGCCACCAGCAGACTCACGGGGACCGGGGAGCTGTCTTTT.

This clonotype was counted many times. The genes are TRBV4-1 and TRBJ2-3; D is possibly TRBD2 (6 bases). The CDR3 contains 16 residues. Trimming shortened V by 4 bases and J by 1 base, and 15 bases separated the two germline ends. CDR1 MGHRA and CDR2 YSYEKL come from the germline V gene. The DNA of the CDR3 is TGCGCCAGCAGCCTGGTGAGGGAGCGGGGCACAGATACGCAGTATTTT. It yields the protein CASSLVRERGTDTQYF.

This clonotype was observed many times. The V gene is TRBV3-1, the J gene TRBJ2-7, with 7 nucleotides matching TRBD2. V shed 1 base, J shed 7 bases, and the junction held 7 bases outside the gene matches. The germline gives CDR1 LGHDT, CDR2 YNNKEL (reference sequence). The CDR3 has 14 amino acids. As DNA, the CDR3 is TGTGCCAGCAGCCAAGTCCAGGAGGGAGGGGAGCAGTACTTC. Its translation is CASSQVQEGGEQYF.

This clonotype occurred a few times. J is TRBJ2-7 and V is TRBV4-3; 10 bases match TRBD2. V shed 1 base and J 4 bases; nucleotides not matched to a gene: 10. Germline CDR1 and CDR2: LGHNA and YSLEER. The CDR3 runs to 17 residues. The CDR3 sequence: CASSQVGLAGAVYEQYF. CDR3 nucleotides: TGCGCCAGCAGCCAAGTGGGGCTAGCGGGAGCGGTATACGAGCAGTACTTC.

This clonotype was seen repeatedly, ten times or more. The chain couples TRBV7-2 to TRBJ2-2; D possibly corresponds to TRBD1 (6 bases). The CDR3 extends over 17 amino acids. Between the trimmed V and J ends, which lost 5 bases and 3 bases, there was a span of 19 bases. The germline V gene encodes CDR1 SGHTA and CDR2 FQGNSA. The chain's CDR3 is CASSRSVTGLDTGELFF. In DNA, the CDR3 is TGTGCCAGCAGCCGGTCCGTCACAGGGTTAGACACCGGGGAGCTGTTTTTT.

This clonotype appeared many times. CDR3: CASSLEGLAGAQETQYF. The CDR3 DNA is TGTGCCAGCAGTTTGGAGGGACTAGCGGGAGCTCAAGAGACCCAGTACTTC. The chain couples TRBV28 to TRBJ2-5, with 14 bases identical to TRBD2. Germline V gene sequence: CDR1 MDHEN, CDR2 SYDVKM. The CDR3 totals 17 residues. V trimming: 3 bases; J trimming: 2 bases; junction bases outside the gene matches: 5.

In this sample, this clonotype turned up a few times. V gene TRBV27 combines with J gene TRBJ2-7; D may match TRBD1 or TRBD2 (7 bases each). The V end lost 10 bases, the J end lost 6 bases, and 16 bases lay between the germline ends. The CDR3 runs 12 residues. The germline gives CDR1 MNHEY, CDR2 SMNVEV (reference sequence). CDR3 sequence (DNA): TGTGCCACCAGGCCAGGGGGGGGCGAGCAGTACTTC. Amino acid sequence: CATRPGGGEQYF.

In its sample, this clonotype was seen many times. The rearrangement joins TRBV6-5 to TRBJ2-7; D call uncertain. The V gene lost 4 bases and the J gene lost 4 bases, with 17 bases spanning the gap. This CDR3 has 15 residues. Germline V lookup: CDR1 MNHEY, CDR2 SVGAGI. The CDR3 region is CASSLTQAQLYEQYF. The CDR3 nucleotides read TGTGCCAGCAGTTTAACTCAGGCCCAATTGTACGAGCAGTACTTC.

As to this clonotype: A read error may explain this, as a much larger clone is one base away. The conserved closing phenylalanine or tryptophan is absent in this CDR3, likely reflecting a read error. The chain carries TRBV5-3 and TRBJ2-3, with TRBD1 identical over 8 bases. TRBV5-3 is sorted into the ORF group, with uncertain function. The CDR3 loop spans 15 amino acids. Here the CDR3 reads CASSLGQDPTDTQYL. CDR3 bases: TGTGCCAGCAGCTTGGGACAGGACCCCACAGATACGCAGTATCTT.

Many counts were recorded for this clonotype. This chain connects TRBV4-2 to TRBJ2-2, with D possibly TRBD2 on 5 matching bases. Trimming removed 1 base at V and 0 bases at J, with 12 bases between. CDR1 LGHNA and CDR2 YNFKEQ come from the germline V gene. The CDR3 is 17 residues long. In DNA form, the CDR3 reads TGTGCCAGCAGCCAAGTAGGGAGCGGATCGAACACCGGGGAGCTGTTTTTT. Protein product: CASSQVGSGSNTGELFF.

Points on this clonotype: This may be a read error, as it is one base from a much larger clone. J is TRBJ1-5 and V is TRBV29-1; possible D gene TRBD1, 5 bases. This CDR3 contains 14 residues. Germline V gives CDR1 SQVTM, CDR2 ANQGSEA. DNA of the CDR3: TGCGGCACCCAAGGGGATTGTGGAAATCAGCCCCAGCATTTT. Its translation: CGTQGDCGNQPQHF.

At least ten counts were recorded for this clonotype. The chain has TRBV12-3 or TRBV12-4 and TRBJ2-3, with TRBD2 identical over 12 bases. The J segment lost 5 bases and the V segment lost 3 bases, leaving 3 bases of the junction unmatched. The CDR3 covers 15 residues. CDR3 coding DNA: TGTGCCAGCAGTTTGACTAGCGGGAGTGGAGATACGCAGTATTTT. It translates to CASSLTSGSGDTQYF.